One sample yielded the 20 T cell receptor beta chains listed below, sequenced in a study of shared clonotypes between healthy human individuals. Clones were sequenced by immunoSEQ multiplex PCR, and TCRdb holds only the in-frame ones, with some missing. The table lists hundreds of thousands of clones, roughly 72% of them singletons, with 12% in the top ten. The material sequenced was PBMCs. These receptors came from a woman aged 40 to 49 in good health. Some clones in this sample may be carry-over from other donors' samples.

This clone has ten or more counts. V and J are TRBV15 and TRBJ2-1, with unresolved D. In germline, CDR1 is LNHNV, CDR2 YYDKDF (reference sequence). Trimming cost V 4 bases and J 4 bases, with 5 bases left between them. This CDR3 comprises 12 residues. DNA of the CDR3: TGTGCCACCAGCAACGGATACAATGAGCAGTTCTTC. Its protein is CATSNGYNEQFF. The full variable domain, its missing parts supplied by reference TRBV15 and TRBJ2-1, is DAMVIQNPRYQVTQFGKPVTLSCSQTLNHNVMYWYQQKSSQAPKLLFHYYDKDFNNEADTPDNFQSRRPNTSFCFLDIRSPGLGDTAMYLCATSNGYNEQFFGPGTRLTVL.

This clone was counted only a few times. The V call is TRBV28, the J call TRBJ2-5; D might be TRBD2 (6 bases). Between the trimmed V and J ends, which lost 8 bases and 3 bases, there was a span of 13 bases. Germline CDR1 reads MDHEN; CDR2 reads SYDVKM. CDR3 length equals 13 residues. The CDR3 coding sequence is TGTGCCAGCGGGGGTGGGGGGAAAGAGACCCAGTACTTC. Amino acids: CASGGGGKETQYF.

The gene calls are TRBV9 and TRBJ2-5; TRBD2 aligns across 11 bases. The CDR3 has 16 residues. CDR1 is SGDLS and CDR2 is YYNGEE in the germline V gene. The V segment lost 0 bases and the J segment 4 bases; nucleotides outside the gene matches: 5. The CDR3 protein is CASSVALTSGRETQYF. The CDR3 DNA follows: TGTGCCAGCAGCGTAGCCCTTACTAGCGGGAGAGAGACCCAGTACTTC.

As regards this clone: One junction end does not reproduce the germline sequence, and a read error may be involved. This rearrangement joins TRBV6-5 to TRBJ2-7; D gene uncertain. CDR3 size: 11 residues. Germline V lookup: CDR1 MNHEY, CDR2 SVGAGI. CDR3 bases: TGCGCCAGCAGTCCAAGGTACGAGCAGTACTTC. Its translation is CASSPRYEQYF.

The genes are TRBV6-5 and TRBJ2-3; D might be TRBD2 (6 bases). The CDR3 consists of 15 residues. The germline gives CDR1 MNHEY, CDR2 SVGAGI. The germline V and J ends were trimmed by 6 bases and 7 bases, with 20 bases remaining between them. This chain's CDR3 is CASSGGDGRRNTQYF. For the CDR3, the DNA is TGTGCCAGCAGCGGAGGGGACGGCAGGCGGAATACGCAGTATTTT.

Concerning this clone: Possible read error: a much larger clone is one base away. The chain is built from TRBV4-3 and TRBJ1-1, with TRBD1 as a possible D gene (5 bases). CDR3 size: 14 residues. V lost 2 bases and J lost 7, with 14 bases in between. Germline V lookup: CDR1 LGHNA, CDR2 YSLEER. The CDR3 region has the DNA TGCGCCAGCAGCCAACTCGAGACAGAGCGTGAAGCTTTCTTT. Its protein is CASSQLETEREAFF.

The chain employs TRBV27 and TRBJ1-4; D is perhaps TRBD1 (6 bases). CDR3 length equals 15 residues. Germline CDR1 reads MNHEY; CDR2 reads SMNVEV (reference sequence). V lost 1 base and J lost 3, with 9 bases in between. The CDR3 reads CASSLFRQANEKLFF. The CDR3 DNA reads as TGTGCCAGCAGTTTATTTCGACAGGCTAATGAAAAACTGTTTTTT.

V is TRBV2 and J is TRBJ1-5; 7 bases are a match to TRBD1. CDR3 size: 15 residues. Germline-derived CDR1 and CDR2 are SNHLY and FYNNEI. The ends lost 5 bases at V and 3 bases at J; junction bases unmatched: 7. CDR3 sequence reads: CASSLQGIDNQPQHF. The CDR3 nucleotides read TGTGCCAGCAGTCTACAGGGGATTGACAATCAGCCCCAGCATTTT.

The chain uses TRBV11-3 and TRBJ2-7, with D unclear. Germline V gene data show CDR1 as SGHNT and CDR2 as YENEEA. This CDR3 has 13 amino acids. Trimming took off 2 bases at V and 3 bases at J, with 8 bases between the two ends. The CDR3 DNA sequence: TGTGCCAGCAGCTTATACAGCCACTACGAGCAGTACTTC. Translated, it gives CASSLYSHYEQYF.

Comments on this clone: With a much larger clone just one base away, this may be a read error. This chain joins TRBV11-3 and TRBJ2-1, with D possibly being TRBD2 (5 bases). The CDR3 is made up of 19 amino acids. The germline V gene encodes CDR1 SGHNT and CDR2 YENEEA. CDR3 loop: CASSLARPWTGISDNEQFF. The CDR3 DNA reads as TGTGCCAGCAGCTTAGCCCGACCCTGGACGGGGATCTCCGACAATGAGCAGTTCTTC.

V gene TRBV29-1 combines with J gene TRBJ2-1; D might be TRBD1 (7 bases). Germline-derived CDR1 and CDR2 are SQVTM and ANQGSEA. The CDR3 sequence is 14 residues long. V was shortened by 8 bases and J by 7 bases, with 21 bases between the two germline ends. CDR3 sequence: CSFPRAGQTNEQFF. In DNA, the CDR3 is TGCAGCTTCCCCCGGGCGGGACAGACAAATGAGCAGTTCTTC.

Turning to this clone: Given a far larger clone just one base away, this is likely a sequencing read error. The rearrangement uses TRBV6-5 and TRBJ2-7, with 8 bases that match TRBD2. Germline V CDR1 and CDR2: MNHEY, SVGAGI. The CDR3 spans 15 residues. V lost 1 base, J lost 5 bases, and 7 bases stayed unmatched. CDR3 DNA: TGTGCCAGCAGTTACTTTGCGGGAGGTTCGGACGAGCAGTACTTC. Its protein product is CASSYFAGGSDEQYF.

This chain joins TRBV10-2 and TRBJ2-3; D is unresolved. Trimming removed 6 bases at V and 0 bases at J, with 10 bases between. The CDR3 spans 14 residues. Per germline, CDR1 WSHSY and CDR2 SAAADI. CDR3 region: CASRDPGSTDTQYF. As DNA, the CDR3 is TGCGCCAGCAGGGACCCGGGTAGCACAGATACGCAGTATTTT.

The chain has TRBV2 and TRBJ1-5; 8 bases are a match to TRBD1. The CDR3 consists of 13 residues. The germline CDR1 and CDR2 sequences are SNHLY and FYNNEI. Germline trimming cut 6 bases from V and 8 bases from J; bases unmatched to any gene: 6. CDR3 sequence reads: CASRATGEEPQHF. CDR3 DNA: TGTGCCAGCAGAGCGACAGGGGAGGAGCCCCAGCATTTT.

V gene TRBV19 combines with J gene TRBJ2-1, with D possibly matching TRBD2 (6 bases). Trimming pared 4 bases from V and 3 bases from J, leaving 13 bases between. Per germline, CDR1 LNHDA and CDR2 SQIVND (reference sequence). The length of the CDR3 is 15 residues. The chain's CDR3 is CASSRRAGIYNEQFF. The CDR3 DNA follows: TGTGCCAGTAGTAGGAGGGCAGGAATCTACAATGAGCAGTTCTTC.

At least ten counts were recorded for this clone. This chain connects TRBV6-5 to TRBJ1-2; 10 bases map to TRBD1. The J segment lost 3 bases and the V segment lost 5 bases, leaving 6 bases of the junction unmatched. Germline V gene sequence: CDR1 MNHEY, CDR2 SVGAGI. CDR3 length: 15 amino acids. CDR3 coding DNA: TGTGCCAGCAGTCGACAGGGGGCAAGGGACTATGGCTACACCTTC. Encoded protein: CASSRQGARDYGYTF.

The chain combines TRBV18 with TRBJ2-7, with D perhaps given as TRBD1 or TRBD2 (6 bases each). Trimming removed 3 bases at V and 7 bases at J, with 16 bases between. The CDR3 has 14 residues. CDR1 is KGHSH, CDR2 LQKENI, per germline. CDR3 in amino acids: CASSPPSGGQEQYF. The DNA for the CDR3 is TGTGCCAGCTCACCTCCTTCTGGGGGGCAGGAGCAGTACTTC.

The rearrangement joins TRBV9 to TRBJ1-1; D gene uncertain. V lost 3 bases and J lost 5, with 20 bases in between. This CDR3 comprises 16 residues. Germline V gene sequence: CDR1 SGDLS, CDR2 YYNGEE. CDR3 sequence reads: CASSADVLLPRTEAFF. Written as DNA, the CDR3 is TGTGCCAGCAGCGCCGACGTCCTATTACCGCGGACTGAAGCTTTCTTT.

This chain connects TRBV4-1 to TRBJ2-2; D call uncertain. Germline-derived CDR1 and CDR2 are MGHRA and YSYEKL. The CDR3 extends over 16 amino acids. With 7 bases removed from V and 4 bases from J, the gap between germline ends came to 19 bases. The CDR3 DNA sequence: TGCGCCAGCACCCCACTTGTAGTTGTGCTCACCGGGGAGCTGTTTTTT. This gives the protein CASTPLVVVLTGELFF.

This clone was counted only a few times. This chain uses TRBV7-2 with TRBJ1-1; D perhaps matches TRBD1 (5 bases). V lost 5 bases and J lost 4, with 17 bases in between. This CDR3 has 15 residues. The V gene's germline CDR1 is SGHTA and CDR2 FQGNSA. This chain's CDR3 is CASSRFQGRGTEAFF. In DNA form, the CDR3 reads TGTGCCAGCAGCCGTTTTCAGGGCCGGGGCACTGAAGCTTTCTTT.